This record looks at one T cell receptor beta chain sequence and its context. The sample is drawn from a study of cytomegalovirus exposure and HLA in healthy donors. J lost 2 bases, V lost 4 bases, and 6 bases had no gene match. The CDR3 loop spans 15 amino acids. Germline CDR1 and CDR2: SGHRS and YFSETQ. Profiled with immunoSEQ multiplex PCR; TCRdb holds only in-frame clones, not every one. The top ten clones hold approximately 3.3% of a sample with 71,000 or so clones, 94% of them seen once. The sequenced sample was PBMCs. The chain employs TRBV5-1 and TRBJ1-3, with 7 nucleotides matching TRBD1. The TCR was taken from a woman aged 18-29 years in good health and CMV-seropositive. This chain's CDR3 is CASSAQTGPGNTIYF. CDR3 coding DNA: TGCGCCAGCAGCGCCCAGACAGGGCCTGGAAACACCATATATTTT. Together with reference TRBV5-1 and TRBJ1-3, the CDR3 gives the full variable domain: KAGVTQTPRYLIKTRGQQVTLSCSPISGHRSVSWYQQTPGQGLQFLFEYFSETQRNKGNFPGRFSGRQFSNSRSEMNVSTLELGDSALYLCASSAQTGPGNTIYFGEGSWLTVV.